The text below deals with one T cell receptor beta chain. The CDR3 spans 13 residues. The V gene lost 0 bases and the J gene lost 5 bases, with 10 bases spanning the gap. Germline values: CDR1 GTSNPN, CDR2 SVGIG (reference sequence). The sample is drawn from a study of blood T cell repertoires in COVID-19. Study at large: Sites across the United States, Italy and Spain contributed samples from acute and convalescent COVID-19. Nucleic acid was either cDNA or gDNA, and it came from T cells, B-cell-depleted T cells, or PBMCs.

Original processing methods: Estimated nucleated cell counts came from reference gene primer amplification. Profiled with immunoSEQ multiplex PCR; TCRdb holds only in-frame clones, not every one. The V and J calls and the clone size are those of that table, but D and trimming were determined from the DNA. The table includes under 150,000 clones, roughly 90% detected once. The chain is built from TRBV30 and TRBJ1-1; a weak D match, TRBD1 (5 bases). Specimen: peripheral blood. This TCR was sampled from a man aged 70 or older with active COVID-19. CDR3: CAWSVSRATEAFF. The CDR3 nucleotides read TGTGCCTGGAGTGTAAGCAGGGCGACTGAAGCTTTCTTT.